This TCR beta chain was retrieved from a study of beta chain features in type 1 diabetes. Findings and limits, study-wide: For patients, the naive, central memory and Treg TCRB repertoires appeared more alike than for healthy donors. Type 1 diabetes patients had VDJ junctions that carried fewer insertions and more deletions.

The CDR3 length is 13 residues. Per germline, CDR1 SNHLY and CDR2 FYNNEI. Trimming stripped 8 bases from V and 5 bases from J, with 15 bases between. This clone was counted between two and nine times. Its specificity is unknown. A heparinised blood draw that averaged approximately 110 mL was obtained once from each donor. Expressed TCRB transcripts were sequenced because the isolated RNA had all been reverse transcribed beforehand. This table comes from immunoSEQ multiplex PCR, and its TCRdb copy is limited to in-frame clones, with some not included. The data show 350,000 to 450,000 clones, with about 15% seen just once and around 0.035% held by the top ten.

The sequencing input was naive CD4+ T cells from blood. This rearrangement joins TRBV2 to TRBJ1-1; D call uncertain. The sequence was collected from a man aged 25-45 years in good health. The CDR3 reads CASSLERPTEAFF. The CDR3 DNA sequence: TGTGCCAGCTCGCTTGAACGTCCTACTGAAGCTTTCTTT.